The 10 T cell receptor beta chains given below trace back to one sample, sequenced in a study of blood T cell repertoires in COVID-19. The method was immunoSEQ multiplex PCR; TCRdb's version includes in-frame clones alone and lacks a portion of them. The data hold about 110,000 clones, with roughly 76% observed a single time. Sequencing input: peripheral blood. These receptors were taken from a woman in her sixties with acute or convalescent COVID-19.

This clone was counted at least ten times. This chain's CDR3 is CASSPGTLGGYTF. The CDR3 nucleotides are TGTGCCAGCAGCCCCGGGACACTGGGCGGCTACACCTTC. The V gene is TRBV11-2, the J gene TRBJ1-2; D is perhaps TRBD1 (6 bases). This CDR3 has 13 residues. The V gene lost 5 bases and the J gene lost 8 bases, with 15 bases spanning the gap. The germline CDR1 and CDR2 sequences are SGHAT and FQNNGV. The full variable domain, rest sourced from reference TRBV11-2 and TRBJ1-2, is EAGVAQSPRYKIIEKRQSVAFWCNPISGHATLYWYQQILGQGPKLLIQFQNNGVVDDSQLPKDRFSAERLKGVDSTLKIQPAKLEDSAVYLCASSPGTLGGYTFGSGTRLTVV.

This clone was detected only once. The chain couples TRBV28 to TRBJ1-6, with a weak D call TRBD1 (5 bases). The CDR3 is 14 amino acids. Between the trimmed V and J ends, which lost 6 bases and 4 bases, there was a span of 10 bases. From germline, CDR1 is MDHEN and CDR2 SYDVKM. CDR3 amino acids: CASSRAGYNSPLHF. The CDR3 nucleotides read TGTGCCAGCAGCAGGGCCGGGTATAATTCACCCCTCCACTTT.

The J gene is TRBJ2-7, the V gene TRBV28; 16 bases match TRBD2. This CDR3 comprises 15 residues. J was trimmed by 4 bases and V by 5 bases; bases with no gene match: 2. Looked up from germline, CDR1 is MDHEN and CDR2 is SYDVKM. CDR3 loop: CASSPGLAGGYEQYF. CDR3 coding DNA: TGTGCCAGCAGTCCGGGACTAGCGGGGGGGTACGAGCAGTACTTC.

V gene TRBV18 combines with J gene TRBJ1-4; possibly TRBD1 for D (6 bases). This CDR3 has 14 residues. V lost 3 bases and J lost 3, with 8 bases in between. From germline, CDR1 is KGHSH and CDR2 LQKENI. CDR3 in DNA: TGTGCCAGCTCACCGCGGACAGCTAATGAAAAACTGTTTTTT. It translates to CASSPRTANEKLFF. Using reference TRBV18 and TRBJ1-4 for the parts outside the CDR3, the full variable domain is NAGVMQNPRHLVRRRGQEARLRCSPMKGHSHVYWYRQLPEEGLKFMVYLQKENIIDESGMPKERFSAEFPKEGPSILRIQQVVRGDSAAYFCASSPRTANEKLFFGSGTQLSVL.

The rearrangement uses TRBV10-3 and TRBJ1-3; possibly TRBD1 for D (6 bases). Germline V lookup: CDR1 ENHRY, CDR2 SYGVKD. Trimming took off 4 bases at V and 4 bases at J, with 11 bases between the two ends. The CDR3 runs to 14 residues. The CDR3 DNA follows: TGTGCCATCAGTGGGGACATTCAGGGAAACACCATATATTTT. Encoded protein: CAISGDIQGNTIYF.

Only one count was recorded for this clone. The V call is TRBV20-1, the J call TRBJ2-7, with TRBD1 as a possible D gene (6 bases). CDR3 length: 15 amino acids. Per germline, CDR1 DFQATT and CDR2 SNEGSKA (reference sequence). Deletions cut 3 bases from V and 2 bases from J, with 17 bases between. The CDR3 loop is CSASGGQGRPYEQYF. In DNA form, the CDR3 reads TGCAGTGCTAGTGGGGGCCAGGGGCGCCCCTACGAGCAGTACTTC.

This clone appeared a few times. This chain uses TRBV5-6 with TRBJ1-2; D ambiguous. CDR3 length equals 14 residues. V lost 4 bases to trimming and J lost 8 bases, with 18 bases between them. Germline V gene sequence: CDR1 SGHDT, CDR2 YYEEEE. The CDR3 DNA is TGTGCCAGCAGCCGCGACATGAACGGCGAAGGCTACACCTTC. It encodes CASSRDMNGEGYTF.

The chain carries TRBV5-1 and TRBJ1-3, with D perhaps matching TRBD1 (6 bases). V shed 5 bases and J shed 8 bases, with 17 bases lying between them. The CDR3 is made up of 14 amino acids. CDR1 SGHRS and CDR2 YFSETQ come from the germline V gene. CDR3 region: CASSRSGVGDTIYF. CDR3 DNA sequence: TGCGCCAGCAGTAGATCAGGGGTTGGGGACACCATATATTTT.

The chain employs TRBV5-6 and TRBJ1-4; the match to TRBD1 covers 8 bases. Germline CDR1 and CDR2: SGHDT and YYEEEE. The CDR3 is 15 residues long. The V gene end was trimmed by 4 bases and the J gene end by 5 bases; junction bases not matched to a gene: 7. In DNA form, the CDR3 reads TGTGCCAGCAGCATAAGGACAGGGTTGAATGAAAAACTGTTTTTT. Residues: CASSIRTGLNEKLFF.

V is TRBV30 and J is TRBJ1-1, with unresolved D. Germline loops: CDR1 GTSNPN, CDR2 SVGIG (reference sequence). This CDR3 region has 11 residues. Trimming left V 1 base short and J 9 bases short, with 9 bases between. The CDR3 DNA reads as TGTGCCTGGAGTGCCCTGGCCCAAGCTTTCTTT. It specifies CAWSALAQAFF.